The sequence of this T cell receptor beta chain was determined in a study of HIV-infected children after antiretroviral therapy interruption. Overall study: All children had CD4+ count above 500 and viral load below 50 copies/ml. In continuous treatment, analyzed samples were from weeks 0, 48 and 150. Points from the study as a whole: After treatment interruption started, naive CD4+ CDR3 overlap across time points dropped.

Specified treatment: PENTA 11 planned treatment interruption arm or continuous ART arm. Memory CD8+ CD45RO+ CD45RA- T cells were FACS-sorted from thawed PBMCs. The CDR3 is made up of 14 amino acids. Germline CDR1 is SEHNR and CDR2 is FQNEAQ (reference sequence). Trimming removed 7 bases at V and 4 bases at J, with 16 bases between. This clonotype occurred many times. Its antigen is undetermined. The TCR library was built from RNA with a 3' RACE protocol and unique molecular identifiers. TCRdb reanalysed the 3' RACE reads using MiXCR and keeps one entry per CDR3 protein. The data contain some 15,000 distinct CDR3 sequences, less than 3.5% of them singletons.

V usage is TRBV7-9 and J usage is TRBJ2-5; TRBD2 might be the D (7 bases). The material sequenced was CD45RO+ CD8+ T cells from PBMCs, pooled from several time points, taken from a donor given antiretroviral therapy, either interrupted or continuous. The subset here: memory CD8+ CD45RO+ CD45RA- T cells. This TCR derives from a pool of human donors with HIV. CDR3 sequence (DNA): TGTGCCAGCACCGAGGGGGGGCGGCGAGAGACCCAGTACTTC. Translation: CASTEGGRRETQYF.